This T cell receptor (beta chain) was sequenced for a study of glioma-infiltrating T cells after dendritic cell vaccination. Background on the study: At biweekly intervals, patients got three intradermal dendritic cell vaccine injections.

Amplification used 60 V beta primers and 13 J beta primers. Method: immunoSEQ multiplex PCR; TCRdb's copy keeps in-frame clones and lacks some. This sample has about 87,000 clones, with roughly 87% found just once. Regarding time point: after dendritic cell vaccination, including at tumor progression/relapse. The germline CDR1 and CDR2 sequences are SGHTA and FQGNSA. V shed 5 bases, J shed 5 bases, and the junction held 6 bases outside the gene matches. The CDR3 consists of 15 residues. The V gene is TRBV7-2, the J gene TRBJ2-5; 12 positions match TRBD1. This TCR came from a human donor with glioblastoma. The specimen comprised blood, sampled after dendritic cell vaccination. CDR3 amino acids: CASSMGQGARETQYF. CDR3 bases: TGTGCCAGCAGCATGGGACAGGGGGCAAGGGAGACCCAGTACTTC.